Below are 10 T cell receptor beta chains sequenced from a single sample in a study of vaccination and CD4 T cells after COVID-19. Oncomine TCR Beta short-read sequencing was applied to DNA from cultured CD4+ T cells. TCRdb analysed the PCR reads with MiXCR anew, one entry per CDR3 protein. The sample records 20,000 to 25,000 distinct CDR3 sequences, 48% being singletons. Their recognized antigens are unknown. Described treatment: roughly ten-day PBMC culture with coronavirus spike peptide pools or control peptides (ViraFEST assay). Input material: CD4+ T cells from blood, cultured in vitro. Receptor source: a human donor who had recovered from COVID-19.

V is TRBV19 and J is TRBJ1-4; the D is unclear. CDR1 and CDR2 (germline): LNHDA, SQIVND (reference sequence). Trimming pared 11 bases from V and 11 bases from J, leaving 24 bases between. The CDR3 sequence is 14 residues long. The CDR3 here is CASSPPGALGKLFF. The CDR3, as DNA: TGTGCCTCCTCACCACCGGGAGCCTTGGGCAAACTGTTTTTT.

The rearrangement links TRBV19 to TRBJ1-1; 7 positions match TRBD1. Looked up from germline, CDR1 is LNHDA and CDR2 is SQIVND (reference sequence). The CDR3 has 14 amino acids. V dropped 2 bases and J dropped 0; count of bases not matched to a gene: 0. CDR3 region: CASSIQGVNTEAFF. CDR3 DNA: TGTGCCAGTAGTATACAGGGGGTGAACACTGAAGCTTTCTTT. The full variable domain, in which reference TRBV19 and TRBJ1-1 provide the parts outside the CDR3, is DGGITQSPKYLFRKEGQNVTLSCEQNLNHDAMYWYRQDPGQGLRLIYYSQIVNDFQKGDIAEGYSVSREKKESFPLTVTSAQKNPTAFYLCASSIQGVNTEAFFGQGTRLTVV.

This clonotype was counted between two and nine times. The chain recombines TRBV24-1 with TRBJ1-5; the D is unclear. This CDR3 comprises 14 residues. Germline CDR1 and CDR2: KGHDR and SFDVKD. V was trimmed by 7 bases and J by 7 bases, leaving 16 bases between them. In DNA, the CDR3 is TGTGCCACCAGCGAGGCGAACGGGGTGCAGCCCCAGCATTTT. Its translation: CATSEANGVQPQHF.

This sequence joins TRBV6-1 and TRBJ2-3, with 7 positions matching TRBD2. The germline V gene has CDR1 MNHNS and CDR2 SASEGT. The CDR3 covers 15 residues. V lost 1 base to trimming and J lost 4 bases; unmatched junction nucleotides: 5. Written as DNA, the CDR3 is TGTGCCAGCAGTGAAGGTAGCGGGTCGGCAGATACGCAGTATTTT. This gives the protein CASSEGSGSADTQYF.

This chain joins TRBV7-2 and TRBJ2-7; 9 nucleotides match TRBD2. The CDR3 length is 17 residues. Unmatched junction bases numbered 11, after V lost 1 base and J lost 4 bases. Germline-derived CDR1 and CDR2 are SGHTA and FQGNSA. The chain's CDR3 is CASSLGSAGGGRYEQYF. CDR3 DNA sequence: TGTGCCAGCAGCTTAGGTTCGGCGGGAGGGGGGAGGTACGAGCAGTACTTC.

The sample holds a few counts of this clonotype. CDR3 protein: CASKSVYNSPLHF. As DNA, the CDR3 is TGTGCCAGCAAGTCAGTGTATAATTCACCCCTCCACTTT. This chain connects TRBV27 to TRBJ1-6; no reliable D call. V lost 7 bases and J 4 bases, leaving 8 bases between the germline ends. CDR1 MNHEY and CDR2 SMNVEV come from the germline V gene (reference sequence). The CDR3 covers 13 residues.

This chain uses TRBV7-2 with TRBJ1-5, with D perhaps matching TRBD1 (6 bases). Germline CDR1 SGHTA, CDR2 FQGNSA. This CDR3 has 15 amino acids. Trimming took 5 bases from V and 7 from J, leaving 18 bases between them. The DNA for the CDR3 is TGTGCCAGCAGCGCTCAGGGGCAAAGGGGGCAGCCCCAGCATTTT. This sequence encodes CASSAQGQRGQPQHF.

This clonotype turned up a few times. V and J are TRBV19 and TRBJ2-7; the match to TRBD2 covers 10 bases. Looked up from germline, CDR1 is LNHDA and CDR2 is SQIVND (reference sequence). This CDR3 has 16 amino acids. Trimming at V came to 3 bases and at J to 2 bases, leaving 7 bases not matched to a gene. CDR3 DNA sequence: TGTGCCAGTAGTATGCTAGCGGGAGAAAGGCCCTACGAGCAGTACTTC. This sequence encodes CASSMLAGERPYEQYF. The variable domain in full, with the rest retrieved from reference TRBV19 and TRBJ2-7, is DGGITQSPKYLFRKEGQNVTLSCEQNLNHDAMYWYRQDPGQGLRLIYYSQIVNDFQKGDIAEGYSVSREKKESFPLTVTSAQKNPTAFYLCASSMLAGERPYEQYFGPGTRLTVT.

This clonotype came up a few times. V gene TRBV6-1 combines with J gene TRBJ2-3; D uncertain. V lost 4 bases and J lost 11, with 1 base in between. This CDR3 has 8 residues. The V gene's germline CDR1 is MNHNS and CDR2 SASEGT. In nucleotides, the CDR3 is TGTGCCAGCAGTGTGCAGTATTTT. This gives the protein CASSVQYF.

V and J are TRBV20-1 and TRBJ2-7; 7 nucleotides line up with TRBD1. The V and J ends lost 6 bases and 0 bases, in that order; junction bases with no gene match: 5. From germline, CDR1 is DFQATT and CDR2 SNEGSKA (reference sequence). CDR3 size: 13 residues. Here the CDR3 DNA reads TGCAGTGCGCCGGACAGGAGCTCCTACGAGCAGTACTTC. This codes for CSAPDRSSYEQYF.